This T cell receptor beta chain is from a study of human T cells and chemical hapten exposure. Described time point: patch test 1, 2 weeks after DPC sensitization. Treatment defined: therapeutic diphenylcyclopropenone sensitization with weekly scalp DPC. TCRdb used MiXCR to reprocess the RACE reads, holding one entry per CDR3 protein. The sample lists 74,000 or so distinct CDR3 sequences, 10% occurring once. V lost 4 bases and J 4 bases, leaving 14 bases between the germline ends. The CDR3 sequence is 14 residues long. The V gene's germline CDR1 is SGDLS and CDR2 YYNGEE. The sample in question was whole blood, obtained in connection with sensitization to the hapten diphenylcyclopropenone (DPC). This TCR was recovered from a woman aged 45-59 years with alopecia areata. Some clones in this sample may be carry-over from other donors' samples. The chain carries TRBV9 and TRBJ1-2; D unresolved. The CDR3 here is CASSPAPDSYGYTF. The CDR3 nucleotides are TGTGCCAGCAGCCCCGCCCCAGACTCCTATGGCTACACCTTC.